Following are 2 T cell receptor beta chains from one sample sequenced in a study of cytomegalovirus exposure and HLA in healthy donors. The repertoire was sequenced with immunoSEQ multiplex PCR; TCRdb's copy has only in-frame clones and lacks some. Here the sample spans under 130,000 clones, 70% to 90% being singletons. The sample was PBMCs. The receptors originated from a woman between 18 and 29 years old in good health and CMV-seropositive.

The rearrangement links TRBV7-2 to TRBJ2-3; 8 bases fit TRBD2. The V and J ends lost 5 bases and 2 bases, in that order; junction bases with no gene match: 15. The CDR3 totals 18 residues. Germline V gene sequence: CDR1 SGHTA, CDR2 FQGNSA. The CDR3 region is CASSRGSAGGTLTDTQYF. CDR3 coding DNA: TGTGCCAGCAGCCGAGGGTCGGCGGGAGGTACACTCACAGATACGCAGTATTTT.

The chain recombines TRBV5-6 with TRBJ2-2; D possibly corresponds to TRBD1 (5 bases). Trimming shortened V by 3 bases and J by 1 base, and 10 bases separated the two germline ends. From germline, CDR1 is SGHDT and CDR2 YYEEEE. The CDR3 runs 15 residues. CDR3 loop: CASSSKQENTGELFF. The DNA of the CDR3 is TGTGCCAGCAGCTCCAAACAGGAGAACACCGGGGAGCTGTTTTTT.